This T cell receptor beta chain was sequenced for a study of T cell responses to AZD1222 COVID-19 vaccine. Overall study results and limits: Dominant at 160-218 and 743-854, vaccine-associated CD4 TCRs also spanned spike. As reported, nearly half of all spike-specific TCRs target variant regions that are unmutated.

This clone was detected a few times. Antigen specificity is unknown. The CDR3 has 13 amino acids. The germline V gene has CDR1 MNHEY and CDR2 SVGAGI. V lost 6 bases and J 7 bases, leaving 13 bases between the germline ends. Sequencing used immunoSEQ multiplex PCR; TCRdb keeps in-frame clones, though not all of them. The sample lists 60,000 to 95,000 clones; roughly 91% were seen once. The chain has TRBV6-5 and TRBJ1-3; no reliable D call. The origin of this receptor is an adult who received the AZD1222 COVID-19 vaccine. Sequencing was performed on peripheral blood, taken 28 days after the second AZD1222 dose. This chain's CDR3 is CASSFVGANTIYF. The CDR3 bases are TGTGCCAGCAGCTTCGTTGGAGCGAACACCATATATTTT.